This passage covers 15 T cell receptor beta chains from one sample sequenced in a study of T cell responses to AZD1222 COVID-19 vaccine. Clones were sequenced by immunoSEQ multiplex PCR, and TCRdb holds only the in-frame ones, with some missing. The table has around 92,000 clones, approximately 90% seen once. The sequencing used peripheral blood, collected on day 0 of AZD1222 vaccination. Receptor source: an adult in good health.

The chain joins TRBV19 to TRBJ1-1; tentative D call: TRBD1 (6 bases). Germline-derived CDR1 and CDR2 are LNHDA and SQIVND (reference sequence). The V and J ends lost 8 bases and 4 bases respectively, with 17 bases between them. The CDR3 loop spans 14 amino acids. CDR3 residues: CASGVQGESTEAFF. CDR3 DNA: TGTGCCAGTGGGGTACAGGGAGAATCCACTGAAGCTTTCTTT.

The chain joins TRBV28 to TRBJ2-3, with 9 bases that match TRBD2. The CDR3 is made up of 15 amino acids. Germline-derived CDR1 and CDR2 are MDHEN and SYDVKM. Trimming removed 2 bases from V and 2 bases from J; junction bases left unmatched: 2. CDR3 protein: CASSLASGATDTQYF. CDR3 DNA sequence: TGTGCCAGCAGTTTAGCTAGCGGGGCCACAGATACGCAGTATTTT. The full variable domain, in which reference TRBV28 and TRBJ2-3 provide the parts outside the CDR3, is DVKVTQSSRYLVKRTGEKVFLECVQDMDHENMFWYRQDPGLGLRLIYFSYDVKMKEKGDIPEGYSVSREKKERFSLILESASTNQTSMYLCASSLASGATDTQYFGPGTRLTVL.

The V call is TRBV7-2, the J call TRBJ1-5; D remains ambiguous. The V gene lost 1 base and the J gene lost 4 bases, with 5 bases spanning the gap. The length of the CDR3 is 13 residues. Germline V CDR1 and CDR2: SGHTA, FQGNSA. CDR3 bases: TGTGCCAGCAGCTTAGAACCGAATCAGCCCCAGCATTTT. It codes for CASSLEPNQPQHF. Together with reference TRBV7-2 and TRBJ1-5, the CDR3 gives the full variable domain: GAGVSQSPSNKVTEKGKDVELRCDPISGHTALYWYRQSLGQGLEFLIYFQGNSAPDKSGLPSDRFSAERTGGSVSTLTIQRTQQEDSAVYLCASSLEPNQPQHFGDGTRLSIL.

V gene TRBV7-3 combines with J gene TRBJ2-7; D assignment may be TRBD1 or TRBD2 (6 bases each). Trimming left V 9 bases short and J 2 bases short, with 14 bases between. CDR1 SGHTA and CDR2 FQGTGA come from the germline V gene. The CDR3 is 13 amino acids. The CDR3 nucleotides are TGTGCCAGTTCTTCCGGGGGCGCCTACGAGCAGTACTTC. Translated: CASSSGGAYEQYF.

The chain combines TRBV15 with TRBJ2-7, with TRBD2 as a possible D gene (6 bases). CDR3 size: 14 residues. Germline V gene sequence: CDR1 LNHNV, CDR2 YYDKDF (reference sequence). Between the trimmed V and J ends, which lost 9 bases and 0 bases, there was a span of 15 bases. CDR3 protein: CATRSGPSSYEQYF. The CDR3 DNA sequence: TGTGCCACAAGAAGCGGGCCGAGCTCCTACGAGCAGTACTTC. The full variable domain, its missing parts supplied by reference TRBV15 and TRBJ2-7, is DAMVIQNPRYQVTQFGKPVTLSCSQTLNHNVMYWYQQKSSQAPKLLFHYYDKDFNNEADTPDNFQSRRPNTSFCFLDIRSPGLGDTAMYLCATRSGPSSYEQYFGPGTRLTVT.

V and J are TRBV6-5 and TRBJ2-7; weak D call: TRBD1 (6 bases). The CDR3 totals 14 residues. Germline V gene sequence: CDR1 MNHEY, CDR2 SVGAGI. Trimming left V 6 bases short and J 1 base short, with 13 bases between. The CDR3 loop is CASSQHRVSYEQYF. CDR3 DNA: TGTGCCAGCAGCCAGCACAGGGTTTCCTACGAGCAGTACTTC.

V usage is TRBV5-5 and J usage is TRBJ1-4; D is undetermined. Germline values: CDR1 SGHKS, CDR2 YYEKEE (reference sequence). V was cut by 2 bases and J by 2 bases, with 10 bases left in between. This CDR3 region has 15 residues. DNA of the CDR3: TGTGCCAGCAGCTTCGAGGGTTTCACTAATGAAAAACTGTTTTTT. Translated: CASSFEGFTNEKLFF.

V is TRBV9 and J is TRBJ2-4; no firm D call. CDR1 and CDR2 from the germline V gene are SGDLS and YYNGEE. The V end was cut by 0 bases, the J end by 2 bases, with 9 bases between. The CDR3 extends over 15 amino acids. The CDR3, as DNA: TGTGCCAGCAGCGTAGCGGCGGCCCCCAAAAACATTCAGTACTTC. This gives the protein CASSVAAAPKNIQYF.

The chain carries TRBV19 and TRBJ1-1; TRBD1 matches 11 bases. This CDR3 has 14 residues. CDR1 LNHDA and CDR2 SQIVND come from the germline V gene (reference sequence). V shed 5 bases, J shed 6 bases, and the junction held 5 bases outside the gene matches. DNA of the CDR3: TGTGCCAGTAGTCGTTCGGACAGGGGGCCTGAAGCTTTCTTT. This translates into CASSRSDRGPEAFF.

Concerning this clone: The sample contains more than one DNA sequence encoding this CDR3. The V gene is TRBV10-3, the J gene TRBJ2-3; TRBD2 agrees at 9 bases. The ends lost 6 bases at V and 3 bases at J; junction bases unmatched: 1. The CDR3 runs to 13 residues. CDR1 and CDR2 (germline): ENHRY, SYGVKD. The CDR3 loop is CAISLAGTDTQYF. The CDR3 region has the DNA TGTGCCATCAGCCTAGCGGGGACAGATACGCAGTATTTT.

This chain links TRBV3-1 (or the pseudogene TRBV3-2) with TRBJ1-2; the D is unclear. Trimming removed 4 bases from V and 8 bases from J, with 20 bases in between. The CDR3 extends over 15 amino acids. In germline, CDR1 is LGHDT, CDR2 YNNKEL (reference sequence). In DNA form, the CDR3 reads TGTGCCAGCAGCCCTCTTTCTGGGGAGGGCAGGGGCTACACCTTC. This gives the protein CASSPLSGEGRGYTF.

The gene calls are TRBV24-1 and TRBJ2-5, with TRBD2 identical over 10 bases. V gave up 9 bases and J gave up 5 bases; unmatched junction bases: 5. Germline CDR1 KGHDR, CDR2 SFDVKD. The CDR3 is made up of 13 amino acids. CDR3 amino acids: CATRSSGGETQYF. CDR3 nucleotide sequence: TGTGCCACCCGGAGTAGCGGGGGGGAGACCCAGTACTTC.

This sequence joins TRBV4-2 and TRBJ1-2, with D uncertain. The V and J ends lost 3 bases and 3 bases respectively, with 11 bases between them. Germline V lookup: CDR1 LGHNA, CDR2 YNFKEQ. This CDR3 has 14 residues. The CDR3 DNA follows: TGTGCCAGCAGCCACGGGGTCCAGGACTATGGCTACACCTTC. Its translation is CASSHGVQDYGYTF.

This clone appeared once. The chain links TRBV27 to TRBJ1-1; unclear D gene. Looked up from germline, CDR1 is MNHEY and CDR2 is SMNVEV (reference sequence). The CDR3 runs to 13 residues. V was pared by 2 bases and J by 2 bases, with 6 bases between. The DNA of the CDR3 is TGTGCCAGCAGTTTAAACCTAAACACTGAAGCTTTCTTT. Its translation: CASSLNLNTEAFF.

The chain employs TRBV3-1 (or the pseudogene TRBV3-2) and TRBJ2-3; 10 bases are shared with TRBD1. CDR1 and CDR2 (germline): LGHDT, YNNKEL (reference sequence). V was clipped by 4 bases and J by 4 bases; unmatched bases: 5. CDR3 length equals 15 residues. The CDR3 region has the DNA TGTGCCAGCAGCCGGGGACAGGGGTATTCAGATACGCAGTATTTT. It is translated as CASSRGQGYSDTQYF.